Below are 31 T cell receptor beta chains sequenced from a single sample in a study of shared clonotypes between healthy human individuals. Profiled with immunoSEQ multiplex PCR; TCRdb holds only in-frame clones, not every one. Of roughly 2,500,000 clones in the sample, roughly 93% were seen once. The sequencing input was naive CD4+ T cells from PBMCs. Subset given: CD45RA+ positively selected. These receptors were obtained from a young man in good health. Some clones in this sample may be carry-over from other donors' samples.

The CDR3 sequence is CASTISVGINEQFF. In nucleotides, the CDR3 is TGTGCCAGCACCATTTCGGTGGGGATCAATGAGCAGTTCTTC. The chain recombines TRBV5-4 with TRBJ2-1; no reliable D call. The CDR3 totals 14 residues. Germline loops: CDR1 SGHNT, CDR2 YYREEE (reference sequence). V lost 6 bases to trimming and J lost 6 bases, with 16 bases between them.

The V and J genes are TRBV28 and TRBJ2-1; TRBD2 aligns across 8 bases. Germline assignment: CDR1 MDHEN and CDR2 SYDVKM. The CDR3 consists of 16 residues. V gave up 7 bases and J gave up 7 bases; unmatched junction bases: 15. The CDR3, as DNA: TGTGCCAGCATCGAGGGCCCCAGCGGGAGTTGGAATGAGCAGTTCTTC. Protein: CASIEGPSGSWNEQFF.

The V gene is TRBV25-1, the J gene TRBJ2-1; 9 bases align to TRBD2. Germline lookup yields CDR1 MGHDK and CDR2 SYGVNS. The V gene end was trimmed by 6 bases and the J gene end by 6 bases; junction bases not matched to a gene: 12. CDR3 length equals 16 residues. CDR3 region: CASRRDSGGWGNEQFF. The CDR3 region has the DNA TGTGCCAGCAGGAGAGATAGCGGGGGTTGGGGCAATGAGCAGTTCTTC. Looking up the rest from reference TRBV25-1 and TRBJ2-1 gives the full variable domain: EADIYQTPRYLVIGTGKKITLECSQTMGHDKMYWYQQDPGMELHLIHYSYGVNSTEKGDLSSESTVSRIRTEHFPLTLESARPSHTSQYLCASRRDSGGWGNEQFFGPGTRLTVL.

The rearrangement joins TRBV6-6 to TRBJ1-4; D is unclear. V was pared by 7 bases and J by 5 bases, with 14 bases between. This CDR3 region has 14 residues. Germline lookup yields CDR1 MNHNY and CDR2 SVGAGI (reference sequence). The CDR3: CASTQSMPNEKLFF. CDR3 nucleotides: TGTGCCAGCACCCAGTCAATGCCCAATGAAAAACTGTTTTTT.

CDR3 amino acids: CASSFNQGNSGNTIYF. The CDR3 DNA reads TGCGCCAGCAGCTTTAACCAGGGGAACTCTGGAAACACCATATATTTT. This chain connects TRBV5-1 to TRBJ1-3; D is possibly TRBD1 (6 bases). V was shortened by 2 bases and J by 0 bases, with 12 bases between the two germline ends. The CDR3 covers 16 residues. Per germline, CDR1 SGHRS and CDR2 YFSETQ.

The chain uses TRBV10-3 and TRBJ2-2; no definite D call. Germline assignment: CDR1 ENHRY and CDR2 SYGVKD. Trimming shortened V by 5 bases and J by 3 bases, and 10 bases separated the two germline ends. There are 14 residues in the CDR3. Here the CDR3 DNA reads TGTGCCATCAGTCGGATAGAGGACACCGGGGAGCTGTTTTTT. Translated: CAISRIEDTGELFF.

About this clone itself: This sample also contains other DNA sequences that code for the same CDR3. CDR3: CSAPLGETQYF. The CDR3 DNA reads TGCAGTGCTCCACTGGGGGAGACCCAGTACTTC. This chain links TRBV20-1 with TRBJ2-5; D gene unclear. Trimming left V 5 bases short and J 5 bases short, with 9 bases between. The CDR3 is 11 amino acids. The germline V gene encodes CDR1 DFQATT and CDR2 SNEGSKA (reference sequence).

This rearrangement joins TRBV5-1 to TRBJ1-6; D call uncertain. Per the germline V gene, CDR1 is SGHRS and CDR2 is YFSETQ. Trimming removed 4 bases from V and 9 bases from J, with 17 bases in between. The CDR3 spans 15 residues. In DNA form, the CDR3 reads TGCGCCAGCAGCCCCATCGCCCTCGGTGGTTCACCCCTCCACTTT. Translating it yields CASSPIALGGSPLHF.

V is TRBV7-9 and J is TRBJ1-4; the D gene is possibly TRBD1 (5 bases). Germline CDR1 SEHNR, CDR2 FQNEAQ (reference sequence). The CDR3 loop spans 16 amino acids. V lost 2 bases to trimming and J lost 4 bases, with 14 bases between them. The CDR3: CASSLSFQGVNEKLFF. The CDR3 DNA sequence: TGTGCCAGCAGCTTATCGTTCCAGGGCGTTAATGAAAAACTGTTTTTT.

The chain combines TRBV18 with TRBJ2-2, with 11 bases lining up with TRBD1. Germline loops: CDR1 KGHSH, CDR2 LQKENI. The J segment lost 5 bases and the V segment lost 3 bases, leaving 5 bases of the junction unmatched. The CDR3 contains 16 residues. CDR3 coding DNA: TGTGCCAGCTCACCGGCCGGGACAGGGGGAACCGGGGAGCTGTTTTTT. Protein product: CASSPAGTGGTGELFF.

This clone showed up just a few times. This sequence joins TRBV5-1 and TRBJ1-4; the D is unclear. Germline V lookup: CDR1 SGHRS, CDR2 YFSETQ. Trimming took off 0 bases at V and 4 bases at J, with 7 bases between the two ends. CDR3 length equals 14 residues. In DNA, the CDR3 is TGCGCCAGCAGCTTGGACAGTTTTAATGAAAAACTGTTTTTT. This translates into CASSLDSFNEKLFF.

This chain uses TRBV7-2 with TRBJ1-2; D unresolved. The CDR3 has 13 amino acids. Germline values: CDR1 SGHTA, CDR2 FQGNSA. V lost 2 bases and J lost 7, with 11 bases in between. The CDR3 region has the DNA TGTGCCAGCAGCTTATATACGGGCTCTGGCTACACCTTC. Translation: CASSLYTGSGYTF.

V is TRBV25-1 and J is TRBJ2-5, with 8 bases fitting TRBD1. Germline V gene sequence: CDR1 MGHDK, CDR2 SYGVNS. The J segment lost 6 bases and the V segment lost 6 bases, leaving 12 bases of the junction unmatched. CDR3 length: 15 residues. The CDR3 nucleotides are TGTGCCAGCAGCTATGCCGGACAGGGCGAGAAGACCCAGTACTTC. Protein product: CASSYAGQGEKTQYF.

The J gene is TRBJ1-1, the V gene TRBV30; D is perhaps TRBD1 (5 bases). V lost 8 bases, J lost 3 bases, and 13 bases lay in between. Germline V gene data show CDR1 as GTSNPN and CDR2 as SVGIG (reference sequence). There are 12 residues in the CDR3. The CDR3 nucleotides are TGTGCCGAGGGGCAAGTCCACACTGAAGCTTTCTTT. Residues: CAEGQVHTEAFF.

In this sample, this clone turned up once. The rearrangement links TRBV11-2 to TRBJ1-1; D call uncertain. Trimming removed 5 bases at V and 3 bases at J, with 13 bases between. The CDR3 length is 14 residues. Germline lookup yields CDR1 SGHAT and CDR2 FQNNGV. This CDR3 reads CASSHGRVYTEAFF. CDR3 sequence (DNA): TGTGCCAGCAGCCACGGGCGGGTGTACACTGAAGCTTTCTTT.

J is TRBJ2-1 and V is TRBV5-4; 7 bases are shared with TRBD2. The CDR3 totals 15 residues. From germline, CDR1 is SGHNT and CDR2 YYREEE (reference sequence). V was pared by 4 bases and J by 7 bases, with 11 bases of the junction left unmatched. The CDR3 spells CASSPLAGVSNEQFF. The CDR3 DNA reads as TGTGCCAGCAGCCCCCTGGCGGGAGTGTCTAATGAGCAGTTCTTC.

The rearrangement uses TRBV6-6 and TRBJ1-3; tentatively, D is TRBD1 (5 bases). Between the trimmed V and J ends, which lost 6 bases and 0 bases, there was a span of 9 bases. The CDR3 spans 14 residues. The germline CDR1 and CDR2 sequences are MNHNY and SVGAGI (reference sequence). For the CDR3, the DNA is TGTGCCAGCAGATCGACAGCCTCTGGAAACACCATATATTTT. Translation: CASRSTASGNTIYF.

J is TRBJ2-1 and V is TRBV6-5; D unresolved. Trimming took off 0 bases at V and 8 bases at J, with 11 bases between the two ends. This CDR3 is 14 amino acids long. CDR1 and CDR2 (germline): MNHEY, SVGAGI. In nucleotides, the CDR3 is TGTGCCAGCAGTTACTCGAGAATGTCTGATGAGCAGTTCTTC. As protein: CASSYSRMSDEQFF.

CDR3 sequence: CASSGTGASRGGYTF. DNA of the CDR3: TGTGCCAGCAGCGGAACAGGGGCCTCCCGGGGTGGCTACACCTTC. This chain joins TRBV7-3 and TRBJ1-2; TRBD1 aligns across 7 bases. The CDR3 is 15 residues long. J lost 7 bases, V lost 5 bases, and 13 bases had no gene match. In germline, CDR1 is SGHTA, CDR2 FQGTGA. The variable domain in full, completed from reference TRBV7-3 and TRBJ1-2, reads GAGVSQTPSNKVTEKGKYVELRCDPISGHTALYWYRQSLGQGPEFLIYFQGTGAADDSGLPNDRFFAVRPEGSVSTLKIQRTERGDSAVYLCASSGTGASRGGYTFGSGTRLTVV.

This chain joins TRBV2 and TRBJ2-1, with D possibly TRBD1 on 6 matching bases. Deletions cut 7 bases from V and 3 bases from J, with 13 bases between. This CDR3 region has 14 residues. CDR1 is SNHLY, CDR2 FYNNEI, per germline. CDR3 sequence reads: CASTQGIFYNEQFF. CDR3 DNA sequence: TGTGCCAGCACGCAGGGGATTTTCTACAATGAGCAGTTCTTC.

The chain has TRBV2 and TRBJ2-7; no reliable D call. CDR1 SNHLY and CDR2 FYNNEI come from the germline V gene. The CDR3 consists of 12 residues. V lost 6 bases and J 2 bases, leaving 8 bases between the germline ends. This CDR3 reads CASRVLAYEQYF. CDR3 nucleotides: TGTGCCAGCAGGGTCTTGGCCTACGAGCAGTACTTC. Combining the CDR3 with reference TRBV2 and TRBJ2-7 gives the whole variable domain EPEVTQTPSHQVTQMGQEVILRCVPISNHLYFYWYRQILGQKVEFLVSFYNNEISEKSEIFDDQFSVERPDGSNFTLKIRSTKLEDSAMYFCASRVLAYEQYFGPGTRLTVT.

The J gene is TRBJ1-2, the V gene TRBV28; TRBD1 matches at 7 bases. The germline gives CDR1 MDHEN, CDR2 SYDVKM. The CDR3 consists of 13 residues. Unmatched junction bases numbered 9, after V lost 6 bases and J lost 8 bases. The chain's CDR3 is CASRLQGREGYTF. The CDR3, as DNA: TGTGCCAGCAGATTACAGGGGCGGGAGGGCTACACCTTC.

The rearrangement uses TRBV28 and TRBJ2-7; TRBD2 is a possible D gene (5 bases). V was trimmed by 6 bases and J by 4 bases, leaving 16 bases between them. The CDR3 covers 14 residues. Germline CDR1 reads MDHEN; CDR2 reads SYDVKM. This CDR3 is CASRDTTGNYEQYF. CDR3 bases: TGTGCCAGCAGGGATACGACGGGAAATTACGAGCAGTACTTC.

This clone has a single count. The chain employs TRBV30 and TRBJ2-7; TRBD1 matches 7 bases. The germline gives CDR1 GTSNPN, CDR2 SVGIG (reference sequence). The CDR3 totals 16 residues. V trimming: 0 bases; J trimming: 2 bases; junction bases outside the gene matches: 10. CDR3 in DNA: TGTGCCTGGAGTGTGCAGGGGGTTCTCCGCCCCTACGAGCAGTACTTC. This encodes CAWSVQGVLRPYEQYF. The full variable domain, rest sourced from reference TRBV30 and TRBJ2-7, is SQTIHQWPATLVQPVGSPLSLECTVEGTSNPNLYWYRQAAGRGLQLLFYSVGIGQISSEVPQNLSASRPQDRQFILSSKKLLLSDSGFYLCAWSVQGVLRPYEQYFGPGTRLTVT.

The genes are TRBV29-1 and TRBJ1-2; 8 bases match TRBD1. Germline V gene sequence: CDR1 SQVTM, CDR2 ANQGSEA. The CDR3 runs to 13 residues. J lost 8 bases, V lost 6 bases, and 11 bases had no gene match. Written as DNA, the CDR3 is TGCAGCGTCCTCGGCCAGGGGGCGCGCGGCTACACCTTC. Protein product: CSVLGQGARGYTF.

The genes are TRBV11-2 and TRBJ2-5; possible D gene TRBD2, 6 bases. The ends were cut back, 4 bases at V and 3 bases at J, with 15 bases in the middle. This CDR3 has 15 residues. CDR1 SGHAT and CDR2 FQNNGV come from the germline V gene. CDR3 DNA: TGTGCCAGCAGCTCATCCCCGGGAGCAAAAGAGACCCAGTACTTC. The encoded protein is CASSSSPGAKETQYF.

A note on this clone: The same CDR3 also results from other DNA sequences found in this sample. The chain links TRBV7-2 to TRBJ2-3; D unclear. Germline V CDR1 and CDR2: SGHTA, FQGNSA. Deletions cut 5 bases from V and 6 bases from J, with 9 bases between. The CDR3 length is 12 residues. The CDR3 DNA is TGTGCCAGCAGCACTCCAGCCGATACGCAGTATTTT. This translates into CASSTPADTQYF.

About this clone itself: This sample includes further DNA sequences coding for the same CDR3. The J gene is TRBJ2-7, the V gene TRBV18; D gene uncertain. The CDR3 length is 13 residues. V lost 3 bases and J 2 bases, leaving 8 bases between the germline ends. Germline V lookup: CDR1 KGHSH, CDR2 LQKENI. Written as DNA, the CDR3 is TGTGCCAGCTCACCGGGGTCACCCTACGAGCAGTACTTC. Protein: CASSPGSPYEQYF.

The chain has TRBV5-4 and TRBJ2-1; 7 bases match TRBD2. Germline assignment: CDR1 SGHNT and CDR2 YYREEE (reference sequence). J gave up 6 bases and V 4 bases, and 25 bases lay outside the gene matches. CDR3 length equals 20 residues. The CDR3 region is CASSPRGGVGWRELLNEQFF. The CDR3 region has the DNA TGTGCCAGCAGCCCTCGCGGAGGGGTCGGGTGGCGGGAGCTTCTCAATGAGCAGTTCTTC.

This sequence joins TRBV18 and TRBJ2-2, with 7 bases aligning to TRBD1. CDR3 length: 15 residues. The germline V gene encodes CDR1 KGHSH and CDR2 LQKENI. The V segment lost 5 bases and the J segment 5 bases; nucleotides outside the gene matches: 8. CDR3 DNA: TGTGCCAGCTCAACTGACAGGGTCGGGACCGGGGAGCTGTTTTTT. It encodes CASSTDRVGTGELFF.

The chain combines TRBV18 with TRBJ2-6; 8 bases line up with TRBD1. CDR1 and CDR2 from the germline V gene are KGHSH and LQKENI. Trimming cost V 4 bases and J 4 bases; bases outside gene matches: 6. The CDR3 totals 16 residues. Written as DNA, the CDR3 is TGTGCCAGCTCACTAATACAGGGGGTAGGGGCCAACGTCCTGACTTTC. Protein product: CASSLIQGVGANVLTF. The variable domain in full, completed from reference TRBV18 and TRBJ2-6, reads NAGVMQNPRHLVRRRGQEARLRCSPMKGHSHVYWYRQLPEEGLKFMVYLQKENIIDESGMPKERFSAEFPKEGPSILRIQQVVRGDSAAYFCASSLIQGVGANVLTFGAGSRLTVL.